The 32 T cell receptor beta chains given below trace back to one sample, sequenced in a study of blood T cells in healthy people across ages. With a J-beta primer mix and a sample-barcoded 5' primer, a second PCR ran roughly 6 to 12 cycles. TCRdb passed the 5' RACE reads through MiXCR, listing each CDR3 protein once. The sample consists of approximately 780,000 distinct CDR3 sequences, roughly 24% of them appearing once. These data also formed part of another study, on T cells of mothers and their children.

The specimen sequenced was blood. All receptors come from a boy aged 10-17 years in good health.

This clonotype was seen only a few times. J is TRBJ2-4 and V is TRBV4-1, with D possibly matching TRBD1 (6 bases). The germline V gene encodes CDR1 MGHRA and CDR2 YSYEKL. V lost 4 bases, J lost 8 bases, and 9 bases lay in between. The CDR3 extends over 12 amino acids. Written as DNA, the CDR3 is TGCGCCAGCAGCCCCGAGGGGGACATTCAGTACTTC. Its translation is CASSPEGDIQYF.

This clonotype was counted a few times. This chain links TRBV6-1 with TRBJ2-1, with D perhaps TRBD2 (6 bases). V was pared by 6 bases and J by 3 bases, with 27 bases between. The CDR3 runs to 19 residues. CDR1 and CDR2 (germline): MNHNS, SASEGT. The CDR3 protein is CASSNPPSPHGTYYNEQFF. The CDR3 nucleotides read TGTGCCAGCAGCAACCCTCCGTCTCCGCACGGGACTTACTACAATGAGCAGTTCTTC.

As concerns this clonotype: One end of the junction varies from germline; a read error may be responsible. V is TRBV15 and J is TRBJ1-5; D is unclear. The germline gives CDR1 LNHNV, CDR2 YYDKDF (reference sequence). CDR3 size: 14 residues. DNA of the CDR3: TGTGCCACTAGCAGAGGTGCAGGCGGTCAGCCCCAGCATTTT. This sequence encodes CATSRGAGGQPQHF.

J is TRBJ2-3 and V is TRBV12-3 or TRBV12-4; TRBD2 agrees at 8 bases. The CDR3 has 15 amino acids. The ends lost 7 bases at V and 4 bases at J; junction bases unmatched: 10. CDR3 bases: TGTGCCAGCAAGTCCGGGAGGGTTGGCGCAGATACGCAGTATTTT. Translation: CASKSGRVGADTQYF.

The chain employs TRBV7-6 and TRBJ2-5; the D gene is possibly TRBD2 (5 bases). Matching the DNA end better, TRBJ2-7 makes the J call doubtful. The CDR3 runs 12 residues. Germline V gene lookup returns CDR1 SGHVS and CDR2 FNYEAQ. The CDR3 loop is CASSQYGNEQYF. DNA of the CDR3: TGTGCCAGCAGCCAATACGGGAACGAGCAGTACTTC.

The chain is built from TRBV7-9 and TRBJ2-5; D remains ambiguous. Matching the DNA end better, TRBJ2-1 makes the J call doubtful. The CDR3 has 15 amino acids. Looked up from germline, CDR1 is SEHNR and CDR2 is FQNEAQ (reference sequence). The CDR3 DNA reads TGTGCCAGCAGCTCTGGTGGCTCCCCATACAATGAGCAGTTCTTC. Residues: CASSSGGSPYNEQFF.

This clonotype was seen just once. The chain recombines TRBV12-3 or TRBV12-4 with TRBJ2-5, with TRBD2 matching over 8 bases. This CDR3 has 16 amino acids. V dropped 6 bases and J dropped 1; count of bases not matched to a gene: 10. CDR3 sequence: CASRAAGSGGQETQYF. DNA for the CDR3: TGTGCCAGCAGGGCGGCCGGCAGCGGGGGCCAAGAGACCCAGTACTTC.

This clonotype was seen only a few times. This chain connects TRBV11-2 to TRBJ1-2; 10 nucleotides align to TRBD1. In germline, CDR1 is SGHAT, CDR2 FQNNGV. V shed 6 bases and J 1 base; nucleotides not matched to a gene: 2. This CDR3 comprises 14 residues. CDR3 nucleotide sequence: TGTGCCAGCAGGACAGGGGGCTTTAACTATGGCTACACCTTC. Translated: CASRTGGFNYGYTF.

The chain joins TRBV12-3 or TRBV12-4 to TRBJ2-1, with D possibly being TRBD1 (5 bases). The J call may be mistaken, given a closer DNA end match to TRBJ2-7. This CDR3 is 14 amino acids long. This CDR3 is CASSLAMGPYEQYF. Written as DNA, the CDR3 is TGTGCCAGCAGTTTAGCTATGGGGCCCTACGAGCAGTACTTC.

This clonotype was picked up a small number of times. The rearrangement uses TRBV29-1 and TRBJ1-1; perhaps TRBD1 as D (5 bases). Trimming stripped 6 bases from V and 1 base from J, with 9 bases between. The V gene's germline CDR1 is SQVTM and CDR2 ANQGSEA. The CDR3 is made up of 12 amino acids. CDR3 loop: CSVAQGNTEAFF. In nucleotides, the CDR3 is TGCAGCGTCGCTCAGGGGAACACTGAAGCTTTCTTT.

The V gene is TRBV4-1, the J gene TRBJ2-7, with 8 bases aligning to TRBD2. In germline, CDR1 is MGHRA, CDR2 YSYEKL. Germline trimming cut 3 bases from V and 2 bases from J; bases unmatched to any gene: 9. This CDR3 has 16 amino acids. The CDR3, as DNA: TGCGCCAGCAGCCAGGCTGCCAGCGGGAGTCCCTACGAGCAGTACTTC. Protein product: CASSQAASGSPYEQYF.

In this sample, this clonotype turned up a few times. The V and J genes are TRBV15 and TRBJ1-1, with 8 bases aligning to TRBD1. This CDR3 region has 15 residues. CDR1 is LNHNV and CDR2 is YYDKDF in the germline V gene (reference sequence). With 0 bases clipped from V and 5 bases from J, the junction kept 5 bases outside the gene matches. The DNA of the CDR3 is TGTGCCACCAGCAGAGAACAGGGGGTTGGTACTGAAGCTTTCTTT. Protein product: CATSREQGVGTEAFF.

The chain couples TRBV21-1 to TRBJ2-4; the tabulated D call, TRBD1, remains unverified against the DNA. TRBV21-1 is assigned pseudogene status. CDR3 length: 13 amino acids. Written as DNA, the CDR3 is TGTGCCAGCAGAAGACAGAGCGTAAACATTCAGTACTTC. This sequence encodes CASRRQSVNIQYF.

This sequence joins TRBV28 and TRBJ2-1; D may be TRBD2 (5 bases). The germline V gene encodes CDR1 MDHEN and CDR2 SYDVKM. This CDR3 contains 13 residues. V dropped 5 bases and J dropped 5 bases, with 10 bases sitting between them. CDR3 residues: CASSPGNHNEQFF. The CDR3 DNA follows: TGTGCCAGCAGTCCCGGGAACCACAATGAGCAGTTCTTC.

This clonotype has just a few counts. This sequence joins TRBV7-9 and TRBJ1-4; 9 nucleotides match TRBD1. J was trimmed by 8 bases and V by 3 bases; bases with no gene match: 7. This CDR3 region has 15 residues. The germline V gene has CDR1 SEHNR and CDR2 FQNEAQ (reference sequence). The CDR3 reads CASSLTGGIGEKLFF. In DNA, the CDR3 is TGTGCCAGCAGCTTGACAGGGGGAATCGGCGAAAAACTGTTTTTT.

This clonotype came up many times. The chain links TRBV20-1 to TRBJ1-4; weak D call: TRBD1 (5 bases). This CDR3 region has 15 residues. CDR1 is DFQATT, CDR2 SNEGSKA, per germline (reference sequence). The germline V and J ends were trimmed by 5 bases and 3 bases, with 16 bases remaining between them. CDR3 DNA: TGCAGTGCTCACCCTGGGGTAGGGGCTAATGAAAAACTGTTTTTT. Translation: CSAHPGVGANEKLFF.

The V gene is TRBV11-2, the J gene TRBJ2-1; 8 nucleotides align to TRBD2. The better agreement between TRBJ2-5 and the DNA end casts doubt on the J call. The CDR3 consists of 14 residues. Germline lookup yields CDR1 SGHAT and CDR2 FQNNGV. In nucleotides, the CDR3 is TGTGCCAGCAGCTCGGGGGGGCCATGGGAGACCCAGTACTTC. Translating it yields CASSSGGPWETQYF.

CDR3 DNA: TGTGCCAGCTCGGAGTGGCAAGCGGGGCACAATGAGCAGTTCTTC. It is translated as CASSEWQAGHNEQFF. This rearrangement joins TRBV18 to TRBJ2-5, with 7 positions matching TRBD2. Judging by the DNA end, TRBJ2-1 fits better; the J call may be wrong. CDR1 and CDR2 from the germline V gene are KGHSH and LQKENI. The CDR3 loop spans 15 amino acids.

The chain employs TRBV5-6 and TRBJ2-5; D unclear. The DNA end is more similar to TRBJ2-1, so the J call may be wrong. Germline V gene sequence: CDR1 SGHDT, CDR2 YYEEEE. The CDR3 length is 12 residues. CDR3 DNA: TGTGCCAGCAGCTTGTTAGTGGATGAGCAGTTCTTC. The encoded protein is CASSLLVDEQFF.

This chain uses TRBV4-2 with TRBJ2-5; 10 nucleotides match TRBD1. Germline trimming cut 1 base from V and 4 bases from J; bases unmatched to any gene: 3. The CDR3 has 15 residues. Germline CDR1 LGHNA, CDR2 YNFKEQ. DNA for the CDR3: TGTGCCAGCAGCCAAGGACAGGGGGCCGGAGAGACCCAGTACTTC. It yields the protein CASSQGQGAGETQYF.

This chain connects TRBV5-1 to TRBJ1-1, with D possibly being TRBD1 (5 bases). The germline V gene has CDR1 SGHRS and CDR2 YFSETQ. V was shortened by 4 bases and J by 4 bases, with 17 bases between the two germline ends. This CDR3 region has 15 residues. The CDR3 protein is CASSELLIGGTEAFF. CDR3 nucleotide sequence: TGCGCCAGCAGCGAGCTACTAATCGGGGGCACTGAAGCTTTCTTT.

A word on this clonotype: One end of the junction fails to match germline, which may point to a read error. This chain joins TRBV12-3 or TRBV12-4 and TRBJ2-5; D is unclear. The CDR3 covers 15 residues. CDR3 region: CASSPTTAAQGTQYF. DNA of the CDR3: TGTGCCAGCAGTCCGACCACAGCCGCCCAAGGGACCCAGTACTTC.

This chain joins TRBV7-9 and TRBJ1-2, with D uncertain. V dropped 1 base and J dropped 1 base, with 10 bases sitting between them. CDR1 is SEHNR and CDR2 is FQNEAQ in the germline V gene (reference sequence). This CDR3 is built from 15 residues. DNA of the CDR3: TGTGCCAGCAGCTTAGTACAGACGTTTAACTATGGCTACACCTTC. Protein sequence: CASSLVQTFNYGYTF.

The chain has TRBV7-2 and TRBJ2-6; maybe TRBD1 (6 bases). This CDR3 has 16 residues. Trimming removed 5 bases at V and 0 bases at J, with 11 bases between. CDR1 and CDR2 from the germline V gene are SGHTA and FQGNSA. The DNA of the CDR3 is TGTGCCAGCAGCCCACAGGGTAACTCTGGGGCCAACGTCCTGACTTTC. Amino acids: CASSPQGNSGANVLTF.

The chain employs TRBV5-1 and TRBJ1-4; D remains ambiguous. The CDR3 is 14 residues long. V was shortened by 5 bases and J by 5 bases, with 13 bases between the two germline ends. Germline values: CDR1 SGHRS, CDR2 YFSETQ. This CDR3 is CASSSQARNEKLFF. CDR3 nucleotides: TGCGCCAGCAGTTCCCAGGCCAGGAATGAAAAACTGTTTTTT.

The chain joins TRBV12-3 or TRBV12-4 to TRBJ2-5; no clear D. Trimming stripped 2 bases from V and 1 base from J, with 11 bases between. This CDR3 comprises 15 residues. CDR3: CASSLLPHGQETQYF. The CDR3, as DNA: TGTGCCAGCAGTTTATTGCCCCATGGCCAAGAGACCCAGTACTTC.

This clonotype came up a few times. CDR3 bases: TGTGCCAGCAGCTTAGGTGGATCGGCTGCCCCTGAGGAGACCCAGTACTTC. Its translation: CASSLGGSAAPEETQYF. The V and J genes are TRBV11-1 and TRBJ2-1; no reliable D call. With the DNA end fitting TRBJ2-5 better, the J assignment may be wrong. CDR3 size: 17 residues. Germline loops: CDR1 SGHAT, CDR2 FQDESV (reference sequence).

The chain combines TRBV10-3 with TRBJ2-1, with D perhaps TRBD1 (5 bases). CDR1 and CDR2 (germline): ENHRY, SYGVKD. This CDR3 contains 16 residues. Trimming shortened V by 4 bases and J by 6 bases, and 19 bases separated the two germline ends. DNA for the CDR3: TGTGCCATCAGTGTAGCACAGGATGATGGTCGCAATGAGCAGTTCTTC. This translates into CAISVAQDDGRNEQFF.

This clonotype was picked up a small number of times. This chain links TRBV11-2 with TRBJ2-1; either TRBD1 or TRBD2 may fit D (5 bases each). The J call could be wrong; TRBJ2-7 is a better fit for the DNA end. Per the germline V gene, CDR1 is SGHAT and CDR2 is FQNNGV. The CDR3 consists of 13 residues. In DNA form, the CDR3 reads TGTGCCAGCAGCTTAGTCAGGGAGTACGAGCAGTACTTC. Translated, it gives CASSLVREYEQYF.

In its sample, this clonotype was seen a few times. The V and J genes are TRBV5-1 and TRBJ2-5; 7 positions match TRBD2. The CDR3 spans 16 residues. CDR1 is SGHRS, CDR2 YFSETQ, per germline. Trimming at V came to 0 bases and at J to 2 bases, leaving 7 bases not matched to a gene. Written as DNA, the CDR3 is TGCGCCAGCAGCTTGGGGGGTAGCGGGCATCAAGAGACCCAGTACTTC. It translates to CASSLGGSGHQETQYF.

V and J are TRBV5-1 and TRBJ2-1; possibly TRBD1 for D (6 bases). Trimming shortened V by 4 bases and J by 4 bases, and 15 bases separated the two germline ends. The germline CDR1 and CDR2 sequences are SGHRS and YFSETQ. The CDR3 consists of 15 residues. CDR3 in DNA: TGCGCCAGCAGCAGACAGGTTCCGGTGTACAATGAGCAGTTCTTC. It codes for CASSRQVPVYNEQFF.

This rearrangement joins TRBV5-4 to TRBJ2-7; D remains ambiguous. The V end lost 9 bases, the J end lost 3 bases, and 16 bases lay between the germline ends. Per the germline V gene, CDR1 is SGHNT and CDR2 is YYREEE (reference sequence). The CDR3 is 13 residues long. In DNA form, the CDR3 reads TGTGCCACTAGACCATCCACTCACTACGAGCAGTACTTC. It encodes CATRPSTHYEQYF.